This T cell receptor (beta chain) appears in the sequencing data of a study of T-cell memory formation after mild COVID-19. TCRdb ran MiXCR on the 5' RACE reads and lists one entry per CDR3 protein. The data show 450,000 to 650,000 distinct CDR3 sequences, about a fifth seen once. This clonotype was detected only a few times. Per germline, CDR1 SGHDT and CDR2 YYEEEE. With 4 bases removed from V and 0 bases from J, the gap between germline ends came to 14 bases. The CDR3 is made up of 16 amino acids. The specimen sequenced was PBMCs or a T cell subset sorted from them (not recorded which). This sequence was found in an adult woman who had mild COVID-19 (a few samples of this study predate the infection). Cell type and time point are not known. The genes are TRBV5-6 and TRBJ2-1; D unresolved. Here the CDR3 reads CASSKHRTSSYNEQFF. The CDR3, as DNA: TGTGCCAGCAGCAAGCACCGTACCAGCTCCTACAATGAGCAGTTCTTC.